The T cell receptor (beta chain) described here comes from a study of shared clonotypes between healthy human individuals. Study-level findings and limits: Among a few donors, around 5% of naive CD4 clonotypes were found in common.

The germline V gene encodes CDR1 SGDLS and CDR2 YYNGEE. This CDR3 is 15 amino acids long. Trimming took off 3 bases at V and 2 bases at J, with 12 bases between the two ends. Cells designated naive CD8 were CD45RO-negative and were positively selected for CCR7, with terminally differentiated effector memory CD45RA+ cells excluded. In the case of this clone: The antigen is unknown.

Some 27,000 T cell genomes, or approximately 200 ng DNA, went into the sorted-subset replicate PCRs. Original methodology: Filtering differed because ImmunoSEQ produced junction-only sequences that carried no quality scores. Assay: immunoSEQ multiplex PCR; the TCRdb copy retains only in-frame clones and omits some. V and J calls and clone size come straight from that table; D and trimming were deduced from the DNA. The sample carries roughly 1,800,000 clones, less than 95% recorded once. Sequenced: naive CD8+ T cells sorted from blood. The chain carries TRBV9 and TRBJ2-1; D ambiguous. The sequence came from a man in his late teens or twenties in good health. DNA of the CDR3: TGTGCCAGCAGCGGCTATGGGGTGCCCTACAATGAGCAGTTCTTC. Translated: CASSGYGVPYNEQFF.